The next 4 T cell receptor beta chains were all read from a single sample in a study of blood T cell repertoires in COVID-19. Clones were sequenced by immunoSEQ multiplex PCR, and TCRdb holds only the in-frame ones, with some missing. The sample contains approximately 30,000 clones, less than 95% of which appear only once. The specimen was peripheral blood. The receptors were gathered from a man in his 70s with active or convalescent COVID-19.

In its sample, this clone was seen a few times. This sequence joins TRBV6-6 and TRBJ2-7; D remains unclear. The CDR3 runs 12 residues. Between the trimmed V and J ends, which lost 0 bases and 4 bases, there was a span of 4 bases. Germline V gene lookup returns CDR1 MNHNY and CDR2 SVGAGI (reference sequence). For the CDR3, the DNA is TGTGCCAGCAGTTACTCGAGGTACGAGCAGTACTTC. Its translation is CASSYSRYEQYF.

This chain joins TRBV27 and TRBJ1-2, with D possibly being TRBD1 (6 bases). This CDR3 spans 15 amino acids. Germline CDR1 reads MNHEY; CDR2 reads SMNVEV (reference sequence). Trimming cost V 6 bases and J 2 bases, with 16 bases left between them. CDR3 sequence reads: CASSPLGQGNYGYTF. The CDR3 region has the DNA TGTGCCAGCAGCCCCCTCGGTCAGGGGAACTATGGCTACACCTTC.

As regards this clone: The same CDR3 arises from other DNA sequences in this sample as well. The V and J genes are TRBV10-1 and TRBJ2-1; 9 bases match TRBD2. Trimming cost V 4 bases and J 7 bases; bases outside gene matches: 11. Looked up from germline, CDR1 is WNHNN and CDR2 is SYGVQD (reference sequence). CDR3 length: 16 residues. The CDR3, as DNA: TGCGCCAGCAGTGTAGCGTGGAGCGGGAGGCTAAATGAGCAGTTCTTC. This translates into CASSVAWSGRLNEQFF.

CDR3 bases: TGTGCCAGCAGCCTGGACAGGGTAGATGGCTACACCTTC. Translated: CASSLDRVDGYTF. V usage is TRBV5-4 and J usage is TRBJ1-2; 8 bases agree with TRBD1. With V trimmed by 4 bases and J by 6 bases, 5 bases remained unmatched. Looked up from germline, CDR1 is SGHNT and CDR2 is YYREEE (reference sequence). The CDR3 covers 13 residues.